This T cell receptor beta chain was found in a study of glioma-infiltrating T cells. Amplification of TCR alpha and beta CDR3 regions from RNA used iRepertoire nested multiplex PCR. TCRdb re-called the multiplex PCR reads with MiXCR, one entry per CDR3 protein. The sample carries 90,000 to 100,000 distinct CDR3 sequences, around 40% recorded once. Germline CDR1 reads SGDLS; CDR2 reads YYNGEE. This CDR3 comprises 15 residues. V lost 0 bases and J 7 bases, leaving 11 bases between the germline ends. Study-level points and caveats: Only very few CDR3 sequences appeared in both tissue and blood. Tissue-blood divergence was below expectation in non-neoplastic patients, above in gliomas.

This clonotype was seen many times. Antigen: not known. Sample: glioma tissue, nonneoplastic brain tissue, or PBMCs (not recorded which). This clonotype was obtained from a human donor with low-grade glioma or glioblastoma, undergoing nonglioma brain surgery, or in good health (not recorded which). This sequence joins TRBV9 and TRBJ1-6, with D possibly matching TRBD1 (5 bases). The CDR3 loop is CASSVVSGRNSPLHF. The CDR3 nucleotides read TGTGCCAGCAGCGTAGTTTCAGGGCGCAATTCACCCCTCCACTTT.